This is a list of T cell receptor beta chains from one sample in a study of blood T cell repertoires in COVID-19. Generated by immunoSEQ multiplex PCR, the TCRdb table keeps only in-frame clones and is missing some. The data show about 270,000 clones, with 83% seen just once and over 9% held by the top ten. The sequenced sample consisted of peripheral blood. Every receptor here comes from a woman aged 50 to 60 who had recovered from COVID-19. The CDR3 runs from the conserved cysteine through the conserved F or W. D genes are given only for firm matches. Some rows mark clone size as missing; the rest say once, few, many or name a class of expanded clone.

V	size	D	J	DNA	CDR3
TRBV9	.	TRBD1	TRBJ2-5	TGTGCCAGCAGCGCGACAGGGGTCGGTATTCTTGGCACCCAGTACTTC	CASSATGVGILGTQYF
TRBV18	.	TRBD1	TRBJ2-3	TGTGCCAGCTCACGGGGGACAGCAGATACGCAGTATTTT	CASSRGTADTQYF
TRBV12-5	.	.	TRBJ1-1	TGTGCTAGTGGTTTGGTAGCAGCCGTTAGGGGCACTGAAGCTTTCTTT	CASGLVAAVRGTEAFF
TRBV19	few	TRBD2	TRBJ2-7	TGTGCCAGTAGTCACGGGACTAGCGGGGGGAGCTCCTACGAGCAGTACTTC	CASSHGTSGGSSYEQYF
TRBV30	.	TRBD2	TRBJ2-7	TGTGCCTGGAGTCCTCCCCCGGGACTAGCAAGAAAGTACGAGCAGTACTTC	CAWSPPPGLARKYEQYF
TRBV3-1/TRBV3-2	.	TRBD1	TRBJ2-2	TGTGCCATATGGGACAGTAACACCGGGGAGCTGTTTTTT	CAIWDSNTGELFF
TRBV6-4	.	TRBD1	TRBJ2-1	TGTGCCAGCAGTGCCCGCGGGACAGGGGTCTACAATGAGCAGTTCTTC	CASSARGTGVYNEQFF
TRBV19	.	TRBD1	TRBJ2-5	TGTGCCAGTAGTGCAAACCAGGGGGCCCAAGAGACCCAGTACTTC	CASSANQGAQETQYF
TRBV6-5	few	TRBD1	TRBJ1-2	TGTGCCAGCAGTTCGCAGGGGGCGTTAAATGGCTACACCTTC	CASSSQGALNGYTF
TRBV7-2	.	TRBD1	TRBJ2-7	TGTGCCAGCAGTCTATCAGGGGGCGCCTCCTACGAGCAGTACTTC	CASSLSGGASYEQYF
TRBV7-8	.	.	TRBJ2-1	TGTGCCAGCAGCCCACTGGGGCGGGGGCAGGAGTTCTTC	CASSPLGRGQEFF
TRBV29-1	.	.	TRBJ2-5	TGCAGCGTTGAAGATCGGGGTCTGGAGACCCAGTACTTC	CSVEDRGLETQYF
TRBV2	.	TRBD1	TRBJ1-4	TGTGCCAGCAGTCGGGGGACAGGGGGCACTAATGAAAAACTGTTTTTT	CASSRGTGGTNEKLFF
TRBV27	.	.	TRBJ2-3	TGTGCCAGCAGTTTAGGAGGAGAGGTGGGGGCTCCAGATACGCAGTATTTT	CASSLGGEVGAPDTQYF
TRBV2	.	TRBD1	TRBJ2-2	TGTGCCAGCAAGCAACAGGGGGACACCGGGGAGCTGTTTTTT	CASKQQGDTGELFF
TRBV18	.	TRBD1	TRBJ1-3	TGTGCCAGCTCACTCGGGACAGGGGGAATGAACACCATATATTTT	CASSLGTGGMNTIYF
TRBV6-5	once	.	TRBJ1-6	TGTGCCATCGGGGCGGACAGTAATTCACCCCTCCACTTT	CAIGADSNSPLHF
TRBV19	.	TRBD1	TRBJ1-4	TGTGCCAGTAGAAACCCACAGGGGTTTCCTAATGAAAAACTGTTTTTT	CASRNPQGFPNEKLFF
TRBV6-5	.	TRBD2	TRBJ2-7	TGTGCCAGCAGCCCCGGACTAGCGGGGGAGCAGTACTTC	CASSPGLAGEQYF
TRBV7-9	.	TRBD2	TRBJ2-2	TGTGCCAGCAGGACCTTAGCGGGAGTTAGCACCGGGGAGCTGTTTTTT	CASRTLAGVSTGELFF
TRBV29-1	.	.	TRBJ2-7	TGCAGCGCCGCCCCCAGCGGGTTCTACGAGCAGTACTTC	CSAAPSGFYEQYF
TRBV4-2	.	TRBD2	TRBJ2-1	TGTGCCAGCAGCCAAGAAGTAATAACTAGCGGAGTGAAATACGGATACAATGAGCAGTTCTTC	CASSQEVITSGVKYGYNEQFF
TRBV5-4	.	TRBD2	TRBJ2-2	TGTGCCAGCAGCTTGGGGACGGGGGGGCCCGGGGAGCTGTTTTTT	CASSLGTGGPGELFF
TRBV5-1	.	TRBD1	TRBJ1-5	TGCGCCAGCAGCGAATGGACAGGAGAGAATCAGCCCCAGCATTTT	CASSEWTGENQPQHF
TRBV6-9	.	TRBD2	TRBJ2-1	TGTGCCAGCAGTCCACAGACGGGACTAGCGGGGGGGAAGGAAAACAATGAGCAGTTCTTC	CASSPQTGLAGGKENNEQFF
TRBV28	.	.	TRBJ1-4	TGTGCCAGCAGGCCCGGGATTAATGAAAAACTGTTTTTT	CASRPGINEKLFF
TRBV7-7	once	TRBD1	TRBJ2-5	TGTGCCAGCAGCCTTGGGACAGTGAGGGGCCCGGGGGAGACCCAGTACTTC	CASSLGTVRGPGETQYF
TRBV19	.	TRBD2	TRBJ2-7	TGTGCCAGTAATCCCGGGGAGGGCCCTTCCTACGAGCAGTACTTC	CASNPGEGPSYEQYF
TRBV6-5	.	.	TRBJ2-7	TGTGCCAGCAGTCTCGGAGGAGGGGCCCCCCTCGAGCAGTACTTC	CASSLGGGAPLEQYF
TRBV5-1	.	TRBD2	TRBJ2-3	TGCGCCAGCAGCTTGGATAGCGGGGGGGCAGGAGATACGCAGTATTTT	CASSLDSGGAGDTQYF
TRBV7-2	.	TRBD2	TRBJ2-3	TGTGCCAGCAGCTTGGGCGGGGGGGGTAGCACAGATACGCAGTATTTT	CASSLGGGGSTDTQYF
TRBV6-2/TRBV6-3	.	.	TRBJ2-7	TGTGCCAGCAGTTACGGTTCAGGAACCTACGAGCAGTACTTC	CASSYGSGTYEQYF
TRBV9	.	TRBD2	TRBJ2-5	TGTGCCAGCAGCGTAGCCCCAGCGGGAAAAGAGACCCAGTACTTC	CASSVAPAGKETQYF
TRBV28	few	.	TRBJ1-5	TGTGCCAGCAGTTCCGCAGGACAGTGGGGGAATCAGCCCCAGCATTTT	CASSSAGQWGNQPQHF
TRBV28	.	.	TRBJ1-5	TGTGCCAGCAGTTTAAGGGGCGAGGGCAATCAGCCCCAGCATTTT	CASSLRGEGNQPQHF
TRBV6-6	.	.	TRBJ2-2	TGTGCCAGCAGTTACCACCCCGGGCAGGGGCCCGGGGAGCTGTTTTTT	CASSYHPGQGPGELFF
TRBV2	.	TRBD1	TRBJ2-7	TGTGCCAGCAGTGCCGGGACACCAGGGGGAGAGCAGTACTTC	CASSAGTPGGEQYF
TRBV3-1/TRBV3-2	.	.	TRBJ2-5	TGTGCCAGCAGCCGCGACCCCACCCCAGGAGAGACCCAGTACTTC	CASSRDPTPGETQYF
TRBV18	few	.	TRBJ2-7	TGTGCCAGCTCACCACCCGGTCAGGGGACCTACGAGCAGTACTTC	CASSPPGQGTYEQYF
TRBV3-1/TRBV3-2	.	TRBD1	TRBJ2-2	TGTGCCAGCAGCCAAGTACCGGGACAGGGTATCGCCGGGGAGCTGTTTTTT	CASSQVPGQGIAGELFF
TRBV3-1/TRBV3-2	.	.	TRBJ2-3	TGTGCCAGCAGCCAAGCCGGGGGTGCCTCCGTCACGCAGTATTTT	CASSQAGGASVTQYF
TRBV27	.	.	TRBJ2-1	TGTGCCAGCAGTGGAGGGGGCGATGAGCAGTTCTTC	CASSGGGDEQFF
TRBV30	.	.	TRBJ1-2	TGTGCCTGGAGTATAGGGGGCTATGGCTACACCTTC	CAWSIGGYGYTF
TRBV7-3	.	.	TRBJ2-3	TGTGCCAGCAGCTCCTATCCCTTCACAGATACGCAGTATTTT	CASSSYPFTDTQYF
TRBV27	few	.	TRBJ1-2	TGTGCCAGCAGTCCATTCTCAGGGTACTATGGCTACACCTTC	CASSPFSGYYGYTF